This note documents a single TCR beta chain sequence. Its antigen remains unidentified. Tens of thousands of T cell genomes, or approximately 0.2 ug DNA, went into the sorted-subset replicate PCRs. Data came from immunoSEQ multiplex PCR; TCRdb stores just in-frame clones and leaves some out. The sample contains hundreds of thousands of clones, 73% of which appear only once. These data are taken from a study of shared clonotypes between healthy human individuals. Study-level points and caveats: Estimated richness values were generally larger in naive subsets than in memory subsets. Between a handful of donors, naive CD4 clonotypes were shared at a level of about 5.3%.

The V and J ends lost 6 bases and 2 bases, in that order; junction bases with no gene match: 7. Germline CDR1 reads MNHEY; CDR2 reads SVGAGI. The CDR3 loop spans 14 amino acids. Splitting of CD4+ cells produced CD45RA+ naive and CD45RA-negative memory subsets. The TCR originated in a woman younger than 45 in good health. The material sequenced was memory CD4+ T cells sorted from blood. Subset: CD45RA-negative fraction. The chain uses TRBV6-5 and TRBJ2-7; 7 positions agree with TRBD1. The CDR3 region has the DNA TGTGCCAGCAGCCAAAATGGACAGGCCTACGAGCAGTACTTC. Translated: CASSQNGQAYEQYF.